This is a list of T cell receptor beta chains from one sample in a study of blood T cell repertoires in COVID-19. Profiled with immunoSEQ multiplex PCR; TCRdb holds only in-frame clones, not every one. Of around 260,000 clones listed, more than 85% are singletons. The sequenced sample was peripheral blood. The receptors stem from a person aged 18-29 years with COVID-19, enrolled during active disease. Each CDR3 is given with its conserved first and last residue. The D gene is left open where the match is weak. Clone size is shown for a subset of rows, as once, few, many or a class of expanded clone.

clone_size: -
j_call: TRBJ2-7
v_call: TRBV11-2
d_call: -
cdr3_aa: CASSLAGDSTYEQYF

clone_size: few
j_call: TRBJ2-2
v_call: TRBV7-2
d_call: TRBD2
cdr3_aa: CASILWREENTGELFF

clone_size: -
j_call: TRBJ2-1
v_call: TRBV7-8
d_call: TRBD2
cdr3_aa: CASSHTGGLNEQFF

clone_size: -
j_call: TRBJ1-4
v_call: TRBV6-5
d_call: TRBD1
cdr3_aa: CASSLGQLKEKLFF

clone_size: -
j_call: TRBJ1-3
v_call: TRBV5-1
d_call: -
cdr3_aa: CASSLVMGAAGNTIYF

clone_size: few
j_call: TRBJ1-1
v_call: TRBV6-5
d_call: TRBD1
cdr3_aa: CASSYSTGLGTEAFF

clone_size: once
j_call: TRBJ2-3
v_call: TRBV11-2
d_call: -
cdr3_aa: CASSPPRPQPGRVTDTQYF

clone_size: -
j_call: TRBJ2-7
v_call: TRBV18
d_call: TRBD1
cdr3_aa: CASSPTGGEQYF

clone_size: -
j_call: TRBJ1-2
v_call: TRBV19
d_call: -
cdr3_aa: CASSRPGDLYGYTF

clone_size: -
j_call: TRBJ1-1
v_call: TRBV29-1
d_call: TRBD1
cdr3_aa: CSVADPGQANTEAFF